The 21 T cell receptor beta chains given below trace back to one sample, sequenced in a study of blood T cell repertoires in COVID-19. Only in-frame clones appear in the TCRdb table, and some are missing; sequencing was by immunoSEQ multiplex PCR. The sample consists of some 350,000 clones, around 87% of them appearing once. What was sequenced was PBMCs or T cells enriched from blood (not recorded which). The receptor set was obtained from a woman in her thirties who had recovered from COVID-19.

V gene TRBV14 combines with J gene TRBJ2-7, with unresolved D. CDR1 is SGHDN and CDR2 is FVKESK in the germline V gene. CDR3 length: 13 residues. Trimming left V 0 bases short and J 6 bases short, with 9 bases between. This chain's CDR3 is CASSQELTSEQYF. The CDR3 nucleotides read TGTGCCAGCAGCCAAGAGTTGACATCCGAGCAGTACTTC.

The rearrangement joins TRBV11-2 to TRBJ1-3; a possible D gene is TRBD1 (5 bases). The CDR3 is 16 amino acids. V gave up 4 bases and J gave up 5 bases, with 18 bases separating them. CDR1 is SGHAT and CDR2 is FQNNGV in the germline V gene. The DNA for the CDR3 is TGTGCCAGCAGCTCTCTTCGCGGGGGATTGAGAAACACCATATATTTT. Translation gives CASSSLRGGLRNTIYF. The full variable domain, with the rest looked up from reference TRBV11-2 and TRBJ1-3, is EAGVAQSPRYKIIEKRQSVAFWCNPISGHATLYWYQQILGQGPKLLIQFQNNGVVDDSQLPKDRFSAERLKGVDSTLKIQPAKLEDSAVYLCASSSLRGGLRNTIYFGEGSWLTVV.

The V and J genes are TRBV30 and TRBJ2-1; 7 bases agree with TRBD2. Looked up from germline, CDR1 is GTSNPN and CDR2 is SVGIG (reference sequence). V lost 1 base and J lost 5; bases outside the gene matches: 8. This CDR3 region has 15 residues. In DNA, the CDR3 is TGTGCCTGGAGTGGACTGTCAGGGACTAACAATGAGCAGTTCTTC. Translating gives CAWSGLSGTNNEQFF.

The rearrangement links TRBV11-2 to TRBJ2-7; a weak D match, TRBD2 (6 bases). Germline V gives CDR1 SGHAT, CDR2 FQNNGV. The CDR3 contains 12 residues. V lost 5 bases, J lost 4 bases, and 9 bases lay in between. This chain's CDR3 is CASSVGTYEQYF. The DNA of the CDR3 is TGTGCCAGCAGCGTAGGGACTTACGAGCAGTACTTC. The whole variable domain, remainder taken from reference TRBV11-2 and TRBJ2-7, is EAGVAQSPRYKIIEKRQSVAFWCNPISGHATLYWYQQILGQGPKLLIQFQNNGVVDDSQLPKDRFSAERLKGVDSTLKIQPAKLEDSAVYLCASSVGTYEQYFGPGTRLTVT.

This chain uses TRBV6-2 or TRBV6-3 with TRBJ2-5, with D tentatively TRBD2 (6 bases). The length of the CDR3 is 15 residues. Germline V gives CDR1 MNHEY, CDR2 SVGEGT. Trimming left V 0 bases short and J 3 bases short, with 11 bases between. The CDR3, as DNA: TGTGCCAGCAGTTACTCGAGGGACTGGAAAGAGACCCAGTACTTC. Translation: CASSYSRDWKETQYF.

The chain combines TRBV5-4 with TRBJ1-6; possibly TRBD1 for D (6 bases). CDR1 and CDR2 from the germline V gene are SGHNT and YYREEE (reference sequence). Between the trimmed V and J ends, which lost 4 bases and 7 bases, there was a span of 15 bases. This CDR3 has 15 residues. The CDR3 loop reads CASSDRQVGNSPLHF. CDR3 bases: TGTGCCAGCAGCGACCGACAGGTGGGCAATTCACCCCTCCACTTT.

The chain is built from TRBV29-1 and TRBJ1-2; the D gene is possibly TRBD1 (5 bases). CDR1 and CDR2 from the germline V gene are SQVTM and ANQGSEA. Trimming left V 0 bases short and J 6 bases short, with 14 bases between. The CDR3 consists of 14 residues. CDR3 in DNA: TGCAGCGTTGAAGATCTAAGCAGGGTCCATGGCTACACCTTC. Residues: CSVEDLSRVHGYTF.

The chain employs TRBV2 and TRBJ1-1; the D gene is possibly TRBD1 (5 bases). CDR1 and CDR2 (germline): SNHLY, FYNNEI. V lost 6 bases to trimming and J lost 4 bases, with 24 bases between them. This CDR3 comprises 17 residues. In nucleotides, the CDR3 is TGTGCCAGCAGCGAAATCTCGGGGGAGAGGTATAGCACTGAAGCTTTCTTT. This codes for CASSEISGERYSTEAFF. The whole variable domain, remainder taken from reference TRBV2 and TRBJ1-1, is EPEVTQTPSHQVTQMGQEVILRCVPISNHLYFYWYRQILGQKVEFLVSFYNNEISEKSEIFDDQFSVERPDGSNFTLKIRSTKLEDSAMYFCASSEISGERYSTEAFFGQGTRLTVV.

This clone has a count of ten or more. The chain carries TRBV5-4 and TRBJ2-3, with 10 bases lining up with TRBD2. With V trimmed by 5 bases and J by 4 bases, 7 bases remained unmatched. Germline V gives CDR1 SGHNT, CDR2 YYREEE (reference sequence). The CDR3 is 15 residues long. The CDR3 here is CASSSSGGAPDTQYF. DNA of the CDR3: TGTGCCAGCAGTTCAAGCGGGGGGGCTCCAGATACGCAGTATTTT. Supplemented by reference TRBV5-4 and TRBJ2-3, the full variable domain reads ETGVTQSPTHLIKTRGQQVTLRCSSQSGHNTVSWYQQALGQGPQFIFQYYREEENGRGNFPPRFSGLQFPNYSSELNVNALELDDSALYLCASSSSGGAPDTQYFGPGTRLTVL.

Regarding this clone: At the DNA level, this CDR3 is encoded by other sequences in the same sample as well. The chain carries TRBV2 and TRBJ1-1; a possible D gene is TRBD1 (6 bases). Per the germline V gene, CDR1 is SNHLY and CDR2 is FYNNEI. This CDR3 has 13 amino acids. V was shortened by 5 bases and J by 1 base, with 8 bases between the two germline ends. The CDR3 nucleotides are TGTGCCAGCAGTCTGGACAGGAACACTGAAGCTTTCTTT. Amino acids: CASSLDRNTEAFF.

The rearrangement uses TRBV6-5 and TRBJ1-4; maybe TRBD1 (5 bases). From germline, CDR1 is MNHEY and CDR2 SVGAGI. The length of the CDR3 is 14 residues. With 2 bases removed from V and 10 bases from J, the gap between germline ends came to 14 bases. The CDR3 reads CASSYRGPDGKLFF. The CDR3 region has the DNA TGTGCCAGCAGTTACAGGGGCCCGGATGGAAAACTGTTTTTT.

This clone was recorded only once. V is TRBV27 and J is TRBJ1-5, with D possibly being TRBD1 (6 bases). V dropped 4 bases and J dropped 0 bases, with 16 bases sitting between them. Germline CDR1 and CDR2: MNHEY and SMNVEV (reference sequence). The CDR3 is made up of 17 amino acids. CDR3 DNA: TGTGCCAGCAGTTCCCTAGCGGACAGATTTAGCAATCAGCCCCAGCATTTT. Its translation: CASSSLADRFSNQPQHF.

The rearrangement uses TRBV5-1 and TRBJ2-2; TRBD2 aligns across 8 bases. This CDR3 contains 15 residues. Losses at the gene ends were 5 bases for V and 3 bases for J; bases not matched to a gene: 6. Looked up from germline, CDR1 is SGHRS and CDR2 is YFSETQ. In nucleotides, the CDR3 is TGCGCCAGCAGTCCCCAAGCGGGGGACACCGGGGAGCTGTTTTTT. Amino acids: CASSPQAGDTGELFF.

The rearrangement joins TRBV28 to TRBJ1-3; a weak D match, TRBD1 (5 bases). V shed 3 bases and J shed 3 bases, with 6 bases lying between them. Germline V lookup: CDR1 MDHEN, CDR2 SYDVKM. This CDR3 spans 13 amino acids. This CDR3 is CASSLGGGNTIYF. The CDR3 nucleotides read TGTGCCAGCAGTTTGGGGGGTGGAAACACCATATATTTT.

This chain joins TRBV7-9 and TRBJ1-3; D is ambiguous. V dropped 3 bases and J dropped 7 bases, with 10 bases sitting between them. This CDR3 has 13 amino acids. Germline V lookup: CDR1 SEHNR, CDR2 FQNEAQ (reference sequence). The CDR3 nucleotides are TGTGCCAGCAGCTTGGTCAGGATCAACACCATATATTTT. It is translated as CASSLVRINTIYF.

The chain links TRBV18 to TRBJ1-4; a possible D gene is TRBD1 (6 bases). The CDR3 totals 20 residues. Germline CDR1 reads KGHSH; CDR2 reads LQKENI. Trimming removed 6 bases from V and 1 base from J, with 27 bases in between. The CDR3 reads CASSRQVDRERSQTNEKLFF. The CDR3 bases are TGTGCCAGCTCGCGACAGGTCGATCGTGAACGGAGTCAAACTAATGAAAAACTGTTTTTT.

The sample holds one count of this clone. The CDR3 protein is CASSLSGDGGYTF. CDR3 nucleotide sequence: TGCGCCAGCAGCTTGTCGGGGGATGGTGGCTACACCTTC. This chain links TRBV5-1 with TRBJ1-2, with D tentatively TRBD1 (5 bases). Germline V gene data show CDR1 as SGHRS and CDR2 as YFSETQ. V was clipped by 1 base and J by 7 bases, with 11 bases between them. This CDR3 is 13 amino acids long.

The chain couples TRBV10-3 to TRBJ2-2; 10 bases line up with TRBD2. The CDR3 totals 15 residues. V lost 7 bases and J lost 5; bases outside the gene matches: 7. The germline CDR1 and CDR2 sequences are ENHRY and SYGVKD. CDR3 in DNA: TGTGCCATCAAAGAGCGGGGGGGCCGTACCGGGGAGCTGTTTTTT. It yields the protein CAIKERGGRTGELFF.

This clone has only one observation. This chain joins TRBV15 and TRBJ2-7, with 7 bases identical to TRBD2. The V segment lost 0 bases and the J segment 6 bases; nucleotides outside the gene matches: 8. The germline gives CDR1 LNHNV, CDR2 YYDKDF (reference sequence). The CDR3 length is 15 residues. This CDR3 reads CATSRDLGTTLEQYF. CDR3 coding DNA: TGTGCCACCAGCAGAGATCTGGGGACTACCCTCGAGCAGTACTTC.

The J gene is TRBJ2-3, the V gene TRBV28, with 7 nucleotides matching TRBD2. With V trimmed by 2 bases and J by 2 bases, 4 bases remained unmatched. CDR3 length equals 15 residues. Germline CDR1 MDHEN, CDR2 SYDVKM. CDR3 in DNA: TGTGCCAGCAGTTTAAATGGACTAGTCACAGATACGCAGTATTTT. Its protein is CASSLNGLVTDTQYF. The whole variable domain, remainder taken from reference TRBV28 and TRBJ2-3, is DVKVTQSSRYLVKRTGEKVFLECVQDMDHENMFWYRQDPGLGLRLIYFSYDVKMKEKGDIPEGYSVSREKKERFSLILESASTNQTSMYLCASSLNGLVTDTQYFGPGTRLTVL.

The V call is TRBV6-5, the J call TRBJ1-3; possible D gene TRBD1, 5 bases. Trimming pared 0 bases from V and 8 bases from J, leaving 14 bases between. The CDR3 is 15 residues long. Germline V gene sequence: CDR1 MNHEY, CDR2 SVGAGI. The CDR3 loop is CASSYSAQGRHTIYF. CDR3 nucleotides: TGTGCCAGCAGTTACTCGGCCCAGGGTCGACACACCATATATTTT.